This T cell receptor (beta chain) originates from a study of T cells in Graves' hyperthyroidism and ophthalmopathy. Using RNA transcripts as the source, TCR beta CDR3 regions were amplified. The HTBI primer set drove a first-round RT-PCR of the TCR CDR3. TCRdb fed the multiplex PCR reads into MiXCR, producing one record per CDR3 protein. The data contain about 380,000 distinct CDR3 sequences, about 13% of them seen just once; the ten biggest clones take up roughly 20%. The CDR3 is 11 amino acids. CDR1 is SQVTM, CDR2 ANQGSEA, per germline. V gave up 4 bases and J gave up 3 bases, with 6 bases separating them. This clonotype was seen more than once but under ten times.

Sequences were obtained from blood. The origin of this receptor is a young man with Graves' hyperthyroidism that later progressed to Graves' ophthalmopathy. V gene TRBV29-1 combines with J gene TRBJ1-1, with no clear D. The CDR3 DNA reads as TGCAGCGTTGGGAGGGACACTGAAGCTTTCTTT. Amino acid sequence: CSVGRDTEAFF.